Each of the 19 T cell receptor beta chains below was sequenced from the same sample in a study of spatial heterogeneity in lung cancer (dated by TCRdb to the late 2010s). In the paper's terms, the time point label means: sample taken at primary tumor resection. Library preparation employed 5' RACE. Sequencer: NextSeq 500. TCRdb reworked the public reads: Q25 trimming with fastp, MiXCR clone assembly, productive beta chains retained. Rows are unified per CDR3 protein, each entry keeping the most common DNA and genes. For this sample the table gives 40,000 to 55,000 distinct CDR3 sequences, of which 6.5% to 7% were detected only once. Around 43% of the sample is held by the ten biggest clonotypes. The sample was PBMCs, taken at surgery. The receptors shown here come from a female donor with early-stage non-small cell lung cancer.

This clonotype was counted many times. This chain uses TRBV28 with TRBJ1-1, with 8 bases identical to TRBD1. V was pared by 6 bases and J by 0 bases, with 9 bases of the junction left unmatched. Germline CDR1 is MDHEN and CDR2 is SYDVKM. This CDR3 spans 16 amino acids. In nucleotides, the CDR3 is TGTGCCAGCAGGTATACAGGGGGGACTATGAACACTGAAGCTTTCTTT. Encoded protein: CASRYTGGTMNTEAFF.

This clonotype was observed many times. This chain connects TRBV12-3 or TRBV12-4 to TRBJ2-5; unclear D gene. CDR3 length: 13 residues. Trimming pared 8 bases from V and 1 base from J, leaving 11 bases between. CDR3 bases: TGTGCCAGCGCCTTTATGAGCCAAGAGACCCAGTACTTC. Translated: CASAFMSQETQYF.

This clonotype was recorded many times. V gene TRBV19 combines with J gene TRBJ1-6; unclear D gene. Trimming took off 1 base at V and 7 bases at J, with 11 bases between the two ends. The germline CDR1 and CDR2 sequences are LNHDA and SQIVND (reference sequence). This CDR3 spans 15 amino acids. The CDR3 coding sequence is TGTGCCAGTAGTATAGGTAAAGGCTCGAATTCACCCCTCCACTTT. It yields the protein CASSIGKGSNSPLHF.

This clonotype was counted many times. The CDR3 protein is CASSQETGSEFF. In DNA form, the CDR3 reads TGTGCCAGCAGCCAAGAGACAGGGTCGGAGTTCTTC. This sequence joins TRBV3-1 and TRBJ2-1; 7 bases match TRBD1. The germline V gene encodes CDR1 LGHDT and CDR2 YNNKEL (reference sequence). Trimming at V came to 0 bases and at J to 14 bases, leaving 4 bases not matched to a gene. The CDR3 loop spans 12 amino acids.

This clonotype was counted ten times or more. This chain uses TRBV9 with TRBJ2-3; D is unclear. Germline V gene lookup returns CDR1 SGDLS and CDR2 YYNGEE. V shed 0 bases and J shed 2 bases, with 7 bases lying between them. CDR3 size: 14 residues. CDR3 DNA sequence: TGTGCCAGCAGCGTAGGTTCGAACACAGATACGCAGTATTTT. Translation: CASSVGSNTDTQYF.

This clonotype was observed at least ten times. V usage is TRBV5-1 and J usage is TRBJ1-1; TRBD1 might be the D (5 bases). CDR1 and CDR2 (germline): SGHRS, YFSETQ. Between the trimmed V and J ends, which lost 4 bases and 3 bases, there was a span of 13 bases. This CDR3 is built from 14 residues. The CDR3 loop is CASSPGDGYTEAFF. CDR3 DNA: TGCGCCAGCAGCCCCGGGGACGGATACACTGAAGCTTTCTTT.

This clonotype was seen a few times. The CDR3 DNA reads as TGTGCCAGCAGCGCAGACCAGAGCTCCTACAATGAGCAGTTCTTC. Translation: CASSADQSSYNEQFF. This chain joins TRBV7-2 and TRBJ2-1; D is unclear. This CDR3 contains 15 residues. Trimming removed 5 bases from V and 0 bases from J, with 11 bases in between. Germline V gene sequence: CDR1 SGHTA, CDR2 FQGNSA.

This clonotype was observed a handful of times. The chain combines TRBV7-2 with TRBJ2-5, with 14 bases aligning to TRBD2. After removal of 6 bases from V and 5 bases from J, the junction contained 5 bases not matched to a gene. This CDR3 spans 15 amino acids. CDR1 SGHTA and CDR2 FQGNSA come from the germline V gene. The CDR3 reads CASSPGLAGAETQYF. CDR3 nucleotide sequence: TGTGCCAGCAGTCCGGGACTAGCGGGGGCGGAGACCCAGTACTTC.

A note on this clonotype: A single base separates this from a much larger clone, so it may be a read error. V gene TRBV11-2 combines with J gene TRBJ2-2; D might be TRBD2 (5 bases). Germline CDR1 reads SGHAT; CDR2 reads FQNNGV. The CDR3 covers 15 residues. CDR3 DNA: TGTGCCAGCAGCTTGCGGGCCCTGAACACCGGGGAGCTGCTTTTT. Residues: CASSLRALNTGELLF.

This clonotype showed up many times. The genes are TRBV5-1 and TRBJ2-2; 7 bases are a match to TRBD2. The CDR3 contains 15 residues. Germline CDR1 SGHRS, CDR2 YFSETQ. Trimming removed 4 bases from V and 0 bases from J; junction bases left unmatched: 3. The DNA for the CDR3 is TGCGCCAGCAGCGAACTAGCGACGAACACCGGGGAGCTGTTTTTT. It codes for CASSELATNTGELFF.

The gene calls are TRBV12-3 or TRBV12-4 and TRBJ1-3; no reliable D call. The CDR3 is 14 residues long. V lost 3 bases, J lost 4 bases, and 10 bases lay in between. The CDR3 DNA sequence: TGTGCCAGCAGTTTCGGGTTATCCGGAAACACCATATATTTT. Protein product: CASSFGLSGNTIYF.

This clonotype was detected many times. The chain employs TRBV2 and TRBJ2-3, with 8 bases fitting TRBD1. Germline V lookup: CDR1 SNHLY, CDR2 FYNNEI. This CDR3 is 15 amino acids long. V dropped 5 bases and J dropped 2; count of bases not matched to a gene: 6. The CDR3 bases are TGTGCCAGCAGTAGGGACAGGCCTTACACAGATACGCAGTATTTT. As protein: CASSRDRPYTDTQYF. Using reference TRBV2 and TRBJ2-3 for the parts outside the CDR3, the full variable domain is EPEVTQTPSHQVTQMGQEVILRCVPISNHLYFYWYRQILGQKVEFLVSFYNNEISEKSEIFDDQFSVERPDGSNFTLKIRSTKLEDSAMYFCASSRDRPYTDTQYFGPGTRLTVL.

The chain uses TRBV10-3 and TRBJ2-7, with D possibly matching TRBD1 (6 bases). CDR3 length: 15 amino acids. The ends were cut back, 4 bases at V and 2 bases at J, with 15 bases in the middle. Germline V CDR1 and CDR2: ENHRY, SYGVKD. The CDR3 DNA sequence: TGTGCCATCAGTGGGAAACAGGGACCCCCCTACGAGCAGTACTTC. Protein sequence: CAISGKQGPPYEQYF.

This clonotype was seen ten or more times. The gene calls are TRBV5-1 and TRBJ2-7; D might be TRBD2 (5 bases). V was clipped by 1 base and J by 3 bases, with 11 bases between them. The CDR3 covers 14 residues. CDR1 is SGHRS, CDR2 YFSETQ, per germline. This chain's CDR3 is CASSLFSRGYEQYF. DNA for the CDR3: TGCGCCAGCAGCTTGTTTAGTCGGGGCTACGAGCAGTACTTC.

This clonotype was counted at least ten times. The chain employs TRBV7-2 and TRBJ1-2; TRBD1 matches 8 bases. The CDR3 contains 15 residues. V lost 5 bases and J lost 2; bases outside the gene matches: 7. Germline CDR1 is SGHTA and CDR2 is FQGNSA. DNA for the CDR3: TGTGCCAGCAGCCCCCGACAGGGGTCAAACTATGGCTACACCTTC. Its translation: CASSPRQGSNYGYTF.

The chain has TRBV19 and TRBJ2-7, with D unresolved. Looked up from germline, CDR1 is LNHDA and CDR2 is SQIVND (reference sequence). The V end was cut by 7 bases, the J end by 7 bases, with 17 bases between. The length of the CDR3 is 13 residues. This CDR3 is CASTAGRLGEQYF. CDR3 in DNA: TGTGCCAGTACCGCCGGAAGGTTGGGGGAGCAGTACTTC.

The V gene is TRBV5-1, the J gene TRBJ1-2; D remains ambiguous. There are 14 residues in the CDR3. Germline assignment: CDR1 SGHRS and CDR2 YFSETQ. The ends were cut back, 4 bases at V and 6 bases at J, with 16 bases in the middle. For the CDR3, the DNA is TGCGCCAGCAGCCTTGTCGACATATCGGATGGCTACACCTTC. This codes for CASSLVDISDGYTF.

This clonotype was recorded many times. The V call is TRBV7-9, the J call TRBJ1-5, with D possibly matching TRBD1 (6 bases). The CDR3 sequence is 15 residues long. The V end lost 5 bases, the J end lost 3 bases, and 14 bases lay between the germline ends. The germline V gene has CDR1 SEHNR and CDR2 FQNEAQ (reference sequence). CDR3 sequence: CASSLSDSSNQPQHF. DNA for the CDR3: TGTGCCAGCAGCCTATCGGACAGCTCCAATCAGCCCCAGCATTTT.

The rearrangement uses TRBV6-5 and TRBJ2-7; 9 bases line up with TRBD1. This CDR3 comprises 14 residues. The V gene end was trimmed by 6 bases and the J gene end by 4 bases; junction bases not matched to a gene: 7. Germline V gene sequence: CDR1 MNHEY, CDR2 SVGAGI. Here the CDR3 DNA reads TGTGCCAGCAGGACAGGGGGGGAAGGGTACGAGCAGTACTTC. Protein: CASRTGGEGYEQYF.